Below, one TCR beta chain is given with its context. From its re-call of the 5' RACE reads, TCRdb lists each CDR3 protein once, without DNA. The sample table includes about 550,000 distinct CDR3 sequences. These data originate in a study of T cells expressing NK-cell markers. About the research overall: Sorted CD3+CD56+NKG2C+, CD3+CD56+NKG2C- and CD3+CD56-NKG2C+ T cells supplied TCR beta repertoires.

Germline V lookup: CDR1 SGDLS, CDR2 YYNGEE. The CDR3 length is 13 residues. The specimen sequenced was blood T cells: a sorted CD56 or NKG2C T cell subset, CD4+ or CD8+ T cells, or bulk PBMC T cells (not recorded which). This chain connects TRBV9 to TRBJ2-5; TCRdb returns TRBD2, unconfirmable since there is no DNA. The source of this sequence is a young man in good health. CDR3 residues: CASRGEGQETQYF.